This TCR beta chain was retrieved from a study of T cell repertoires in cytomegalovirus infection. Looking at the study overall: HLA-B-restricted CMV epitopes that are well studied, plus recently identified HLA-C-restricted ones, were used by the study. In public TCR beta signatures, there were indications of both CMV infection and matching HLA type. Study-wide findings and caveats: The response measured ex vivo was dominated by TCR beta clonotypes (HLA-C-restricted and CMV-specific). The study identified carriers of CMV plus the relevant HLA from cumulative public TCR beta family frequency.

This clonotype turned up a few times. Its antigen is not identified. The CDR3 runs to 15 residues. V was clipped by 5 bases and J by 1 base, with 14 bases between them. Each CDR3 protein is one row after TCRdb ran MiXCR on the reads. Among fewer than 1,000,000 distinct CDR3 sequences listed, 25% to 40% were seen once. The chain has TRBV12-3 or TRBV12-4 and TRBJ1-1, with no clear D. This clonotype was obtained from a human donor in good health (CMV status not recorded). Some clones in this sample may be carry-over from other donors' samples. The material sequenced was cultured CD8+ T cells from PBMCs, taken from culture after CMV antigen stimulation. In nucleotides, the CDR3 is TGTGCCAGCAGTCCGCTTCCGACCCCGAACACTGAAGCTTTCTTT. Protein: CASSPLPTPNTEAFF.